This TCR beta chain was sequenced in a study of OX40 agonist ivuxolimab in advanced cancers. This clone was observed a handful of times. Repertoires were generated with immunoSEQ multiplex PCR, while TCRdb's copy carries only in-frame clones and drops some. This table has around 76,000 clones, 75% to 85% appearing once. V lost 3 bases to trimming and J lost 1 base, with 6 bases between them. This CDR3 contains 13 residues. Germline CDR1 is SNHLY and CDR2 is FYNNEI. The receptor's source is an adult with an advanced solid tumor such as melanoma, head and neck, liver or kidney cancer. This specimen consisted of CD4+ or CD8+ T cells sorted from blood, obtained in a trial of the OX40 agonist ivuxolimab. The V and J genes are TRBV2 and TRBJ1-2; D not certain. This CDR3 reads CASSESSNYGYTF. The CDR3 DNA reads as TGTGCCAGCAGTGAGAGCAGTAACTATGGCTACACCTTC.